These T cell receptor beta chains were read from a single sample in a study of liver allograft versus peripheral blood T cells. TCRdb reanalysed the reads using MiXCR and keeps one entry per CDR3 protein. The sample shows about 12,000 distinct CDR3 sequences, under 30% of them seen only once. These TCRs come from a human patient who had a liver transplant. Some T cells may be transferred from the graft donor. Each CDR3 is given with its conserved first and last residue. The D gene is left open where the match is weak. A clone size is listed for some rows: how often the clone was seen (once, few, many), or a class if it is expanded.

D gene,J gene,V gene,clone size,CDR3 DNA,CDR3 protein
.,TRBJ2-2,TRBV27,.,TGTGCCAGCAGCTCCTTCGGTACCGGGGAGCTGTTTTTT,CASSSFGTGELFF
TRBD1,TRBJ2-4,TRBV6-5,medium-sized,TGTGCCAGCAGGGAGGGACAGGTCAGGGGCATTCAGTACTTC,CASREGQVRGIQYF
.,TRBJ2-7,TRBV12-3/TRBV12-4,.,TGTGCCAGCAGCACACAGGGCTACGAGCAGTACTTC,CASSTQGYEQYF
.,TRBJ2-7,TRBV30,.,TGTGCCCGGGGCGGGCAGGGGGGCTACGAGCAGTACTTC,CARGGQGGYEQYF
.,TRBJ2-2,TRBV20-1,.,TGCAGTGCTAGAGTGGGGGGAGCGGGCACCGGGGAGCTGTTTTTT,CSARVGGAGTGELFF
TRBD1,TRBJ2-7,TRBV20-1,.,TGCAGTGCTACACCCGGGACAGGGGAAGCCTACGAGCAGTACTTC,CSATPGTGEAYEQYF
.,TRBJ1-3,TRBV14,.,TGTGCCAGCAGCCGTCAGGCTGGAAACACCATATATTTT,CASSRQAGNTIYF
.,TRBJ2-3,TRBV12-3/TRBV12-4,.,TGTGCCAGCAGTTTGCTTAGCACAGATACGCAGTATTTT,CASSLLSTDTQYF
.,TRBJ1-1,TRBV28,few,TGTGCCATCTACCCCGGGTTTAACACTGAAGCTTTCTTT,CAIYPGFNTEAFF
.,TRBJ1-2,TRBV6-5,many,TGTGCCAGCAGTGGCTGGGGAGTTCAGGGCCAGATGGGAGGCTACACCTTC,CASSGWGVQGQMGGYTF
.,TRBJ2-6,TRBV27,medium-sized,TGTGCCAGCAGTTCCCTCACTAGCTCTGGGGCCAACGTCCTGACTTTC,CASSSLTSSGANVLTF
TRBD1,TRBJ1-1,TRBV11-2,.,TGTGCCAGCAGCCATGGGACAGGTGAAGCTTTCTTT,CASSHGTGEAFF
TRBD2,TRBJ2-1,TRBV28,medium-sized,TGTGCCAGCACCCTAGGGGCTAGCGGCAATGAGCAGTTCTTC,CASTLGASGNEQFF
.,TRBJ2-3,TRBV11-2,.,TGTGCCAGCAGCTTACCGACCGGGGATACGCAGTATTTT,CASSLPTGDTQYF
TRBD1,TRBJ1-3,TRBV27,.,TGTGCCAGCAGTTTTTCGACAGGGTCTCATATATATTTT,CASSFSTGSHIYF
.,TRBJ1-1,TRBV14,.,TGTGCCAGCAGCCTCGGGAGGATCGGGACACCAAACACTGAAGCTTTCTTT,CASSLGRIGTPNTEAFF
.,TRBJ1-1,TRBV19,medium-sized,TGTGCCAGTAGTATGCTTCCAGAGCGGGGTGAGGACACTGAAGCTTTCTTT,CASSMLPERGEDTEAFF
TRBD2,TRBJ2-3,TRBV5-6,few,TGTGCCAGCAGCGCAGGACTAGCGGGAGGGAGCACAGATACGCAGTATTTT,CASSAGLAGGSTDTQYF
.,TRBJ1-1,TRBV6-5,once,TGTGCCAGCAGTTACAGCGGAGGTCGGGGTGAAGCTTTCTTT,CASSYSGGRGEAFF
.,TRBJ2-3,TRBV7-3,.,TGTGCCAGCAGCGCCGGGGACTCCGGTACGCAGTATTTT,CASSAGDSGTQYF
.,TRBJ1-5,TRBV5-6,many,TGTGCCAGCAGCTCCGGAAGGGGGGATCAGCCCCAGCATTTT,CASSSGRGDQPQHF
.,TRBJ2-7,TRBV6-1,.,TGTGCCAGCAGTGAGGGATCGGGGCAGAACTACGAGCAGTACTTC,CASSEGSGQNYEQYF
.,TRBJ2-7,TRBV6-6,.,TGTGCCAGCAGTTACTCGCCTAAAACGGGGCCTTACGAGCAGTACTTC,CASSYSPKTGPYEQYF
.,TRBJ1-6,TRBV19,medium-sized,TGTGCCAGTAGTACCAGACAGGACCGTCTGATTAATTCACCCCTCCACTTT,CASSTRQDRLINSPLHF